A single sample is the source of the 21 T cell receptor beta chains below, sequenced in a study of blood T cell repertoires in COVID-19. Repertoires were generated with immunoSEQ multiplex PCR, while TCRdb's copy carries only in-frame clones and drops some. The table shows just over 150,000 clones, with 82% occurring only once. The material sequenced was peripheral blood. The source of these receptors is a woman over 75 with acute or convalescent COVID-19.

J is TRBJ1-2 and V is TRBV5-4; D is uncertain. Deletions cut 0 bases from V and 4 bases from J, with 10 bases between. Germline values: CDR1 SGHNT, CDR2 YYREEE (reference sequence). The CDR3 runs to 14 residues. The CDR3 sequence: CASSLVGQPYGYTF. Written as DNA, the CDR3 is TGTGCCAGCAGCTTGGTTGGGCAGCCCTATGGCTACACCTTC. Full variable domain (outside the CDR3, taken from reference TRBV5-4 and TRBJ1-2): ETGVTQSPTHLIKTRGQQVTLRCSSQSGHNTVSWYQQALGQGPQFIFQYYREEENGRGNFPPRFSGLQFPNYSSELNVNALELDDSALYLCASSLVGQPYGYTFGSGTRLTVV.

V is TRBV5-1 and J is TRBJ2-5; the match to TRBD2 covers 11 bases. The CDR3 consists of 17 residues. CDR1 and CDR2 from the germline V gene are SGHRS and YFSETQ. The trim removed 0 bases at V and 5 bases at J, leaving 9 bases unmatched. The CDR3 DNA reads TGCGCCAGCAGCTTGGGGTCTCTAGCGGGAGGTTCTGAGACCCAGTACTTC. Translated: CASSLGSLAGGSETQYF.

This chain uses TRBV21-1 with TRBJ1-5. TRBV21-1 is labeled a pseudogene. The CDR3 has 16 residues. CDR3 amino acids: CASSKSLSLGNQPQHF. The CDR3 bases are TGTGCCAGCAGCAAATCGCTGTCTCTAGGCAATCAGCCCCAGCATTTT.

The CDR3 spells CASSEKQGAYYGYTF. Written as DNA, the CDR3 is TGTGCCAGCAGTGAAAAGCAGGGGGCGTACTATGGCTACACCTTC. V gene TRBV2 combines with J gene TRBJ1-2, with 8 positions matching TRBD1. This CDR3 contains 15 residues. Germline V gene data show CDR1 as SNHLY and CDR2 as FYNNEI. With 2 bases clipped from V and 3 bases from J, the junction kept 5 bases outside the gene matches.

This rearrangement joins TRBV11-3 to TRBJ2-2; possibly TRBD1 for D (5 bases). This CDR3 spans 14 amino acids. The V end was cut by 5 bases, the J end by 5 bases, with 12 bases between. The V gene's germline CDR1 is SGHNT and CDR2 YENEEA. The DNA of the CDR3 is TGTGCCAGCAGCCCGACGTCAGGGACCGGGGAGCTGTTTTTT. Encoded protein: CASSPTSGTGELFF.

This clone was counted only a few times. This CDR3 is CASSDTGTSGLQRPYEQYF. DNA for the CDR3: TGCGCCAGCAGCGACACCGGGACTAGCGGTCTTCAACGTCCCTACGAGCAGTACTTC. The V and J genes are TRBV5-1 and TRBJ2-7; 11 bases are a match to TRBD2. Trimming took 4 bases from V and 2 from J; bases not matched to a gene: 17. From germline, CDR1 is SGHRS and CDR2 YFSETQ. CDR3 length: 19 residues.

The V and J genes are TRBV6-6 and TRBJ2-6; 12 bases match TRBD2. V shed 5 bases and J 4 bases; nucleotides not matched to a gene: 15. The length of the CDR3 is 20 residues. Germline V lookup: CDR1 MNHNY, CDR2 SVGAGI (reference sequence). CDR3 DNA sequence: TGTGCCAGCAGTCAAACCGGTGTACTAGCGGGAGGTGGAGGGGCCAACGTCCTGACTTTC. This encodes CASSQTGVLAGGGGANVLTF.

This clone came up once. CDR3 in amino acids: CASSGSGGSGYTF. The CDR3 DNA reads as TGTGCCAGCAGTGGGTCAGGGGGTTCTGGCTACACCTTC. This chain connects TRBV2 to TRBJ1-2; 7 bases fit TRBD1. CDR3 size: 13 residues. Germline V gives CDR1 SNHLY, CDR2 FYNNEI. The V and J ends lost 4 bases and 7 bases, in that order; junction bases with no gene match: 6. Combining the CDR3 with reference TRBV2 and TRBJ1-2 gives the whole variable domain EPEVTQTPSHQVTQMGQEVILRCVPISNHLYFYWYRQILGQKVEFLVSFYNNEISEKSEIFDDQFSVERPDGSNFTLKIRSTKLEDSAMYFCASSGSGGSGYTFGSGTRLTVV.

V and J are TRBV10-3 and TRBJ1-2, with TRBD1 matching 7 bases. V dropped 6 bases and J dropped 4; count of bases not matched to a gene: 11. The CDR3 loop spans 15 amino acids. Germline assignment: CDR1 ENHRY and CDR2 SYGVKD. CDR3 region: CAISENVGTVYGYTF. The CDR3 DNA reads as TGTGCCATCAGCGAAAACGTCGGGACAGTCTATGGCTACACCTTC.

The V and J genes are TRBV29-1 and TRBJ2-7; 7 nucleotides align to TRBD2. Trimming cost V 6 bases and J 7 bases; bases outside gene matches: 9. There are 12 residues in the CDR3. Per germline, CDR1 SQVTM and CDR2 ANQGSEA. CDR3 sequence: CSVGDVGGEQYF. CDR3 bases: TGCAGCGTAGGGGATGTGGGGGGGGAGCAGTACTTC.

This rearrangement joins TRBV5-4 to TRBJ1-1; tentative D call: TRBD1 (5 bases). CDR1 and CDR2 (germline): SGHNT, YYREEE (reference sequence). CDR3 length: 15 residues. Trimming cost V 4 bases and J 1 base, with 14 bases left between them. Here the CDR3 DNA reads TGTGCCAGCAGCCCCCTATTCGACAGGAACACTGAAGCTTTCTTT. This sequence encodes CASSPLFDRNTEAFF.

This rearrangement joins TRBV3-1 (or the pseudogene TRBV3-2) to TRBJ2-2, with a tentative D call TRBD1 (6 bases). Germline lookup yields CDR1 LGHDT and CDR2 YNNKEL (reference sequence). The CDR3 sequence is 13 residues long. V was pared by 4 bases and J by 6 bases, with 9 bases between. The DNA of the CDR3 is TGTGCCAGCAGCCCCCGGACAGCCGGGGAGCTGTTTTTT. Translation gives CASSPRTAGELFF.

The V and J genes are TRBV12-5 and TRBJ2-5, with 10 bases that match TRBD1. The germline V gene has CDR1 LGHNT and CDR2 FRNRAP. This CDR3 has 17 amino acids. Trimming cost V 5 bases and J 7 bases; bases outside gene matches: 16. The CDR3 reads CASGLPDISGTGATQYF. The CDR3 DNA reads TGTGCTAGTGGTCTACCGGACATTTCGGGGACAGGGGCGACCCAGTACTTC.

The genes are TRBV18 and TRBJ1-1, with no clear D. V gave up 3 bases and J gave up 1 base, with 9 bases separating them. There are 14 residues in the CDR3. From germline, CDR1 is KGHSH and CDR2 LQKENI. CDR3 residues: CASSPGRENTEAFF. CDR3 DNA: TGTGCCAGCTCACCCGGGAGAGAGAACACTGAAGCTTTCTTT.

CDR3 protein: CASSYGAAGGGNEQFF. CDR3 in DNA: TGTGCCAGCAGTTATGGTGCGGCGGGAGGGGGAAATGAGCAGTTCTTC. The V and J genes are TRBV6-5 and TRBJ2-1, with 9 bases identical to TRBD2. The CDR3 is 16 amino acids. V was clipped by 3 bases and J by 7 bases; unmatched bases: 10. CDR1 is MNHEY and CDR2 is SVGAGI in the germline V gene.

As DNA, the CDR3 is TGTGCCAGCAGTTTATTTGGGGGCTACGACGAGCAGTACTTC. It is translated as CASSLFGGYDEQYF. The chain has TRBV27 and TRBJ2-7; D is possibly TRBD1 (6 bases). Trimming removed 1 base from V and 5 bases from J, with 12 bases in between. This CDR3 spans 14 amino acids. CDR1 is MNHEY, CDR2 SMNVEV, per germline (reference sequence).

The chain uses TRBV18 and TRBJ1-2, with 11 bases aligning to TRBD1. The V segment lost 0 bases and the J segment 1 base; nucleotides outside the gene matches: 7. Germline CDR1 and CDR2: KGHSH and LQKENI. CDR3 size: 18 residues. This chain's CDR3 is CASSPPGWTGGRNYGYTF. The CDR3 coding sequence is TGTGCCAGCTCACCACCGGGCTGGACAGGGGGCCGTAACTATGGCTACACCTTC.

This clone has more than one count but fewer than ten. The V call is TRBV7-2, the J call TRBJ1-3; 7 bases are a match to TRBD1. With V trimmed by 0 bases and J by 0 bases, 2 bases remained unmatched. Germline V lookup: CDR1 SGHTA, CDR2 FQGNSA. The length of the CDR3 is 16 residues. CDR3 region: CASSLAGTASGNTIYF. CDR3 in DNA: TGTGCCAGCAGCTTAGCCGGGACAGCCTCTGGAAACACCATATATTTT.

The gene calls are TRBV7-2 and TRBJ1-1, with TRBD1 identical over 8 bases. After removal of 3 bases from V and 11 bases from J, the junction contained 8 bases not matched to a gene. The germline V gene has CDR1 SGHTA and CDR2 FQGNSA. This CDR3 spans 13 amino acids. The DNA of the CDR3 is TGTGCCAGCAGCTTGGGACAGGTGATCTGGGCTTTCTTT. It yields the protein CASSLGQVIWAFF. Variable domain in full (rest from reference TRBV7-2 and TRBJ1-1): GAGVSQSPSNKVTEKGKDVELRCDPISGHTALYWYRQSLGQGLEFLIYFQGNSAPDKSGLPSDRFSAERTGGSVSTLTIQRTQQEDSAVYLCASSLGQVIWAFFGQGTRLTVV.

In nucleotides, the CDR3 is TGTGCCAGCAGCTTCAGCGGGAGTTCCTACAATGAGCAGTTCTTC. Encoded protein: CASSFSGSSYNEQFF. This chain connects TRBV7-6 to TRBJ2-1; 8 bases agree with TRBD2. V lost 3 bases and J lost 1; bases outside the gene matches: 2. The germline V gene has CDR1 SGHVS and CDR2 FNYEAQ. CDR3 length equals 15 residues. The variable domain in full, completed from reference TRBV7-6 and TRBJ2-1, reads GAGVSQSPRYKVTKRGQDVALRCDPISGHVSLYWYRQALGQGPEFLTYFNYEAQQDKSGLPNDRFSAERPEGSISTLTIQRTEQRDSAMYRCASSFSGSSYNEQFFGPGTRLTVL.

This clone was seen a handful of times. The chain couples TRBV7-8 to TRBJ1-2; tentative D call: TRBD1 (5 bases). The CDR3 runs to 14 residues. Germline lookup yields CDR1 SGHVS and CDR2 FQNEAQ. Trimming left V 2 bases short and J 3 bases short, with 10 bases between. This chain's CDR3 is CASSLREGHYGYTF. CDR3 coding DNA: TGTGCCAGCAGCTTAAGGGAGGGGCACTATGGCTACACCTTC.